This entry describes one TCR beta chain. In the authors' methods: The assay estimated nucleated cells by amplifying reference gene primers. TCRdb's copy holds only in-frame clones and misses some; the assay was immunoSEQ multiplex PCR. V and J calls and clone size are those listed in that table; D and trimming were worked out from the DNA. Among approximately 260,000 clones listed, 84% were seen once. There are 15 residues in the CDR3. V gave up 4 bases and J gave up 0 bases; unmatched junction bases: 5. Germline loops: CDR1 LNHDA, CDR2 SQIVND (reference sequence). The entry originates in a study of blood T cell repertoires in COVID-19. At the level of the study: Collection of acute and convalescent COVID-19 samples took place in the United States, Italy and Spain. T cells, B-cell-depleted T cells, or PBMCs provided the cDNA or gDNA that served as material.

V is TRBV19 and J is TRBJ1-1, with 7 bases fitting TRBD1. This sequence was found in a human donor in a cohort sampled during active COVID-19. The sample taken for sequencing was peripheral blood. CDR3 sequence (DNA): TGTGCCAGTAGTAGAACAGGGGCTTTGAACACTGAAGCTTTCTTT. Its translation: CASSRTGALNTEAFF.